This TCR beta chain was observed in a study of tumor and adjacent non-tumor tissue in lung cancer. Background on the study: Aged about 30 to 85 years, patients included roughly ten men and 4 to 6 women with stage I to III disease. Around 4 million productive TCRbeta reads were obtained per sample on average.

Regarding the study as a whole: Significantly higher TCR diversity was found in tumor than normal lung.

Of note for this clonotype: Its antigen remains unknown.

This CDR3 contains 16 residues. The germline V gene encodes CDR1 LNHDA and CDR2 SQIVND (reference sequence). The library came from three nested PCR rounds adapted from ARM-PCR protocols. TCRdb re-called the multiplex PCR reads through MiXCR, storing one row per CDR3 protein. The sample has some 80,000 distinct CDR3 sequences, 65% to 80% seen once; the top ten hold 21%. This sample's RNA came from whole unsorted tissue. This non-tumor lung sample came from over 3 cm beyond the tumor edge. The sample comprised distant non-tumor lung tissue. V gene TRBV19 combines with J gene TRBJ1-5, with TRBD1 matching over 8 bases. The TCR comes from a woman in her forties or fifties with non-small cell lung cancer. The CDR3 DNA follows: TGTCCTAGTAGAACGTTGGACAGGGCGGTGAATCAGCCCCAGCATTTT. It codes for CPSRTLDRAVNQPQHF.